The T cell receptor beta chain described here comes from a study of blood T cell repertoires in COVID-19. This clone was observed once. Repertoires were generated with immunoSEQ multiplex PCR, while TCRdb's copy carries only in-frame clones and drops some. Among 150,000 to 200,000 clones listed, 70% to 90% were seen once. The sample consisted of PBMCs or T cells enriched from blood (not recorded which). This receptor was obtained from a woman aged 50 to 65 who had recovered from COVID-19.

CDR3 nucleotide sequence: TGTGCCAGCAGCACCCCCCAGGGGAACTACGAGCAGTACTTC. It translates to CASSTPQGNYEQYF. The V gene is TRBV5-4, the J gene TRBJ2-7, with TRBD1 as a possible D gene (6 bases). Germline loops: CDR1 SGHNT, CDR2 YYREEE (reference sequence). V was shortened by 4 bases and J by 3 bases, with 14 bases between the two germline ends. The CDR3 loop spans 14 amino acids.